One T cell receptor (beta chain) is described in this entry. Its antigen is unidentified. This entry comes from a study of shared clonotypes between healthy human individuals. For the study at large: Three plates each covered CD4 naive and memory; CD8 naive two, CD8 memory one.

TCRdb keeps only in-frame clones here, not all; method: immunoSEQ multiplex PCR. The repertoire holds some 2,500,000 clones, with around 92% as singletons. The trim removed 2 bases at V and 8 bases at J, leaving 11 bases unmatched. Germline loops: CDR1 MNHEY, CDR2 SVGAGI. This CDR3 region has 15 residues. Study outcomes and limitations: Shared clonotypes across all four donors exceeded non-shared ones in generation probability. Despite large depth, rarefaction showed incomplete sorted-subset sequencing.

The TCR sequence derives from a man between 18 and 29 years old in good health. Some clones in this sample may be carry-over from other donors' samples. The V and J genes are TRBV6-5 and TRBJ1-2, with 7 bases lining up with TRBD1. Material for sequencing was naive CD4+ T cells from PBMCs. Subset specified: CD45RA+ positively selected. CDR3 nucleotides: TGTGCCAGCAGTTACGAGACAGGGTTGGGGAGAGGCTACACCTTC. It translates to CASSYETGLGRGYTF.